The rows below give T cell receptor beta chains drawn from one sample of a study of blood T cell repertoires in COVID-19. Sequencing used immunoSEQ multiplex PCR; TCRdb keeps in-frame clones, though not all of them. The repertoire includes about 190,000 clones, over 75% of them detected once, and 9.5% to 15% sits in the top ten. Sequenced sample: peripheral blood. Receptor source: a woman in her forties or fifties with acute or convalescent COVID-19. CDR3s include the opening cysteine and the closing phenylalanine or tryptophan. D genes are given only for firm matches. Clone size is stated in some rows and not others, as once, few, many or a class when expanded.

d_gene	abundance	len	v_gene	j_gene	CDR3nt	CDR3aa
.	.	15	TRBV7-2	TRBJ1-4	TGTGCCAGCAGCTTAGACGGTAGTTATAATGAAAAACTGTTTTTT	CASSLDGSYNEKLFF
.	.	14	TRBV18	TRBJ1-1	TGTGCCAGCTCACCACCAGGCAGGGTTGCGGAAGCTTTCTTT	CASSPPGRVAEAFF
TRBD2	few	18	TRBV11-3	TRBJ2-1	TGTGCCAGCAGCTCCACTAGCGGGGGGCCTAGGTCCTACAATGAGCAGTTCTTC	CASSSTSGGPRSYNEQFF
TRBD2	many	17	TRBV4-3	TRBJ2-1	TGCGCCAGCAGCCAAGATCGACTAGCGGGACCCTACAATGAGCAGTTCTTC	CASSQDRLAGPYNEQFF
TRBD1	.	18	TRBV2	TRBJ1-6	TGTGCCAGCAGTGCAACACCGGGACAGAGCTCCTATAATTCACCCCTCCACTTT	CASSATPGQSSYNSPLHF
TRBD1	.	17	TRBV5-1	TRBJ1-3	TGCGCCAGCAGCTTGCCAATCACAGGGGGCGGCGGAAACACCATATATTTT	CASSLPITGGGGNTIYF
TRBD1	once	16	TRBV27	TRBJ1-5	TGTGCCAGCAGATCACAGGGGGCCACTGGCAATCAGCCCCAGCATTTT	CASRSQGATGNQPQHF
TRBD1	.	17	TRBV27	TRBJ1-5	TGTGCCAGCAGTCCCAACTCCGGGACAGGGGGCAATCAGCCCCAGCATTTT	CASSPNSGTGGNQPQHF
TRBD1	.	16	TRBV19	TRBJ2-1	TGTGCCAGTAGCGCCTCGGACAGGGCCTCCTACAATGAGCAGTTCTTC	CASSASDRASYNEQFF
.	.	14	TRBV28	TRBJ1-4	TGTGCCAGCAGTTTAACACCAACTAATGAAAAACTGTTTTTT	CASSLTPTNEKLFF
TRBD2	.	14	TRBV28	TRBJ2-7	TGTGCCAGCAGTGCGTCGGGACTAGCGGGGGAGCAGTACTTC	CASSASGLAGEQYF
.	.	14	TRBV10-3	TRBJ1-2	TGTGCCATCAGTCCAGGGTTGGTGGACTATGGCTACACCTTC	CAISPGLVDYGYTF
.	.	16	TRBV2	TRBJ1-5	TGTGCCAGCAGTGATGACCCGGGGGGCAGCAATCAGCCCCAGCATTTT	CASSDDPGGSNQPQHF
TRBD1	.	15	TRBV5-1	TRBJ2-1	TGCGCCAGCAGCTGGGGACAGGGGGCTAGCAATGAGCAGTTCTTC	CASSWGQGASNEQFF
.	once	15	TRBV2	TRBJ1-3	TGTGCCAGCAGTCTTGCTCGAACAGCTGGAAACACCATATATTTT	CASSLARTAGNTIYF
TRBD1	.	16	TRBV27	TRBJ2-2	TGTGCCAGCAGTCCCCGGGACAGCTTTAACACCGGGGAGCTGTTTTTT	CASSPRDSFNTGELFF
TRBD2	.	15	TRBV15	TRBJ2-1	TGTGCCACCCACGAGGGGCGGGAGGGGTACAATGAGCAGTTCTTC	CATHEGREGYNEQFF
.	.	13	TRBV7-2	TRBJ1-2	TGTGCCAGCAGCCCTTTGGCAGGGGTGGGCTACACCTTC	CASSPLAGVGYTF
.	once	14	TRBV7-8	TRBJ2-3	TGTGCCAGCAGCCAACAGGGTTGGACAGATACGCAGTATTTT	CASSQQGWTDTQYF
.	.	17	TRBV9	TRBJ1-1	TGTGCCAGCAGCGCACAACAGGGAAAAGTGGAGAACACTGAAGCTTTCTTT	CASSAQQGKVENTEAFF
.	.	15	TRBV3-1/TRBV3-2	TRBJ2-4	TGTGCCAGCAGCCAAAAGGGGCCCCAGGGGGGCATTCAGTACTTC	CASSQKGPQGGIQYF
TRBD1	.	15	TRBV9	TRBJ2-5	TGTGCCAGCAGCGTAGTGGCAGGGGGCGAGGAGACCCAGTACTTC	CASSVVAGGEETQYF
TRBD1	.	13	TRBV29-1	TRBJ1-6	TGCAGCGCTAGACAGGGCCTTAATTCACCCCTCCACTTT	CSARQGLNSPLHF
TRBD1	.	17	TRBV4-1	TRBJ1-3	TGCGCCAGCAGCCAAGTTCTTCGGACAGGGACTGGAAACACCATATATTTT	CASSQVLRTGTGNTIYF
TRBD2	.	16	TRBV7-6	TRBJ2-5	TGTGCCAGCAGCCCAGCAACTAGCGGGGGGCAAGAGACCCAGTACTTC	CASSPATSGGQETQYF
.	.	13	TRBV10-3	TRBJ1-1	TGTGCCATCAGGGACACCCAAAACACTGAAGCTTTCTTT	CAIRDTQNTEAFF
.	.	12	TRBV7-9	TRBJ1-5	TGTGCCAGCAGCCCAACAGGGCAGCCCCAGCATTTT	CASSPTGQPQHF
TRBD2	.	14	TRBV28	TRBJ2-7	TGTGCCACCCTCCGGGAGGGCGAAGTGTCCGAGCAGTACTTC	CATLREGEVSEQYF
.	once	19	TRBV6-2/TRBV6-3	TRBJ2-7	TGTGCCAGCAGTTACGCGCCCATTCAACGGGCGGGGATCCCCTACGAGCAGTACTTC	CASSYAPIQRAGIPYEQYF
TRBD2	.	15	TRBV3-1/TRBV3-2	TRBJ2-3	TGTGCCAGCAGTCAGGATTCTAGCGGGGCCTATACGCAGTATTTT	CASSQDSSGAYTQYF
.	.	14	TRBV7-2	TRBJ2-4	TGTGCCAGCAGCTTGGGACATGGGGCGAACATTCAGTACTTC	CASSLGHGANIQYF
.	.	16	TRBV28	TRBJ1-5	TGTGCCAGCAGTTCGGGGGTAGGGGGGGTTAATCAGCCCCAGCATTTT	CASSSGVGGVNQPQHF
TRBD1	.	15	TRBV19	TRBJ1-5	TGTGCCAGTAGTATACCCCAGGGGGCTCAACAGCCCCAGCATTTT	CASSIPQGAQQPQHF
.	.	14	TRBV11-3	TRBJ2-3	TGTGCCAGCAGCTACGGGGGGCGCACAGATACGCAGTATTTT	CASSYGGRTDTQYF
TRBD2	.	15	TRBV10-3	TRBJ2-7	TGTGCCATCAGTGAGTCTGGGCGGGGGGGATACGAGCAGTACTTC	CAISESGRGGYEQYF
.	.	16	TRBV27	TRBJ2-3	TGTGCCAGCAGTTTAGAGGCGGGTCCCTACACAGATACGCAGTATTTT	CASSLEAGPYTDTQYF
.	.	13	TRBV30	TRBJ1-6	TGTGCCTGGAGCGGGGTGAGGAATTCACCCCTCCACTTT	CAWSGVRNSPLHF
TRBD2	.	19	TRBV24-1	TRBJ2-3	TGTGCCACCTCCGCCCGGGAGCGGGGGGACTACCACACCACAGATACGCAGTATTTT	CATSARERGDYHTTDTQYF
TRBD2	.	18	TRBV28	TRBJ2-1	TGTGCCGCCGAAGGGACTAGCGGGAGGTTGAGCTCCTACAATGAGCAGTTCTTC	CAAEGTSGRLSSYNEQFF
.	.	12	TRBV24-1	TRBJ2-2	TGTGCCACCAGTTACGGTCCCGGGGAGCTGTTTTTT	CATSYGPGELFF
.	.	12	TRBV29-1	TRBJ1-1	TGCAGCGTTGCGACAAGGAACACTGAAGCTTTCTTT	CSVATRNTEAFF
TRBD1	.	14	TRBV2	TRBJ2-5	TGTGCCAGCAGTTTCGGACAGGGCACAGAGACCCAGTACTTC	CASSFGQGTETQYF
.	.	14	TRBV14	TRBJ2-3	TGTGCCAGCAGCCAGTTTAGCGGCACAGATACGCAGTATTTT	CASSQFSGTDTQYF
TRBD2	.	14	TRBV6-5	TRBJ2-7	TGTGCCAGCAGCGGCTCCGGGGGACTAGCGGGCGGGTACTTC	CASSGSGGLAGGYF
TRBD1	.	14	TRBV27	TRBJ1-6	TGTGCCAGCAGTCACCGGGACAGGGGATCACCCCTCCACTTT	CASSHRDRGSPLHF
TRBD2	.	16	TRBV29-1	TRBJ2-1	TGCAGCGTTGACCCCGGGCGTCTAGCGGACTACAATGAGCAGTTCTTC	CSVDPGRLADYNEQFF
.	.	14	TRBV7-9	TRBJ2-7	TGTGCCAGCAGCTTAGAACTGCCTACCTACGAGCAGTACTTC	CASSLELPTYEQYF
.	.	15	TRBV7-2	TRBJ1-2	TGTGCGAGCTGGGGGACTTCGCCTTCTAACTATGGCTACACCTTC	CASWGTSPSNYGYTF
.	.	12	TRBV2	TRBJ2-7	TGTGCCAGCAGTGAAGGAATAGACGAGCAGTACTTC	CASSEGIDEQYF
.	few	12	TRBV28	TRBJ1-6	TGTGCCAGCAGTTTACTGGCCGATCCCCTCCACTTT	CASSLLADPLHF
TRBD2	.	14	TRBV6-5	TRBJ2-1	TGTGCCAGCAGGCGAGCTAGCGGGAGCAATGAGCAGTTCTTC	CASRRASGSNEQFF
TRBD1	.	11	TRBV20-1	TRBJ2-1	TGCACAGGGACAGAGGGAAATGAGCAGTTCTTC	CTGTEGNEQFF